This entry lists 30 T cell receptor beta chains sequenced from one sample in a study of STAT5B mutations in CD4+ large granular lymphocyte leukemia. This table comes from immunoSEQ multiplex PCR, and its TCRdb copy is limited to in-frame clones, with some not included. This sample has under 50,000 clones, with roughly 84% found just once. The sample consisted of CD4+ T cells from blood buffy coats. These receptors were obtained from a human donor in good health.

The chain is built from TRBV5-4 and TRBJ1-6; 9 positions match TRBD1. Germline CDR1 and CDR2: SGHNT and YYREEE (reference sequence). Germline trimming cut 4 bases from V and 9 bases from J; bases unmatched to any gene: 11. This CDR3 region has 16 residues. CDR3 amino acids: CASSKPGQGFSSPLHF. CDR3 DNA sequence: TGTGCCAGCAGCAAGCCGGGACAGGGATTTAGTTCACCCCTCCACTTT.

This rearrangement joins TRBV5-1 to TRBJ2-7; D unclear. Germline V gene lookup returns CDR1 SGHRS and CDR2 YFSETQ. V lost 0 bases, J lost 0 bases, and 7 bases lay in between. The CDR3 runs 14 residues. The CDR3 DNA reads TGCGCCAGCAGCTTGGTGGAAGGCTCCTACGAGCAGTACTTC. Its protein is CASSLVEGSYEQYF.

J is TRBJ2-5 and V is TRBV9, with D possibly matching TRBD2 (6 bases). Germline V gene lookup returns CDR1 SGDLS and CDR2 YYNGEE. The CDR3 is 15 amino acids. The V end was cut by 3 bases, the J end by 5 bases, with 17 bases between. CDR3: CASSASSGSRETQYF. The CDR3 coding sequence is TGTGCCAGCAGCGCCTCGTCCGGGAGTCGGGAGACCCAGTACTTC.

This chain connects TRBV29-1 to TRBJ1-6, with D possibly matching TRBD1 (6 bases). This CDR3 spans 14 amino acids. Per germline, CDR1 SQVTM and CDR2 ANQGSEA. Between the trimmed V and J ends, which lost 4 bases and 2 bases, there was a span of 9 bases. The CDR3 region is CSVARGTYNSPLHF. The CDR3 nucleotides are TGCAGCGTTGCCAGGGGAACCTATAATTCACCCCTCCACTTT.

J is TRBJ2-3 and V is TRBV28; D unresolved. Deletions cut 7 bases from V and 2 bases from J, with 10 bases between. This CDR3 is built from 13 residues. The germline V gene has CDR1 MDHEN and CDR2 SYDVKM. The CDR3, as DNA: TGTGCCAGCATCCGTTCTATCACAGATACGCAGTATTTT. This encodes CASIRSITDTQYF.

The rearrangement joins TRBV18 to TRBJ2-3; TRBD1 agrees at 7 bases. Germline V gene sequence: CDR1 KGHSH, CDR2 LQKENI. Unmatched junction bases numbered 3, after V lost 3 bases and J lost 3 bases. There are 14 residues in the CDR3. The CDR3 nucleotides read TGTGCCAGCTCACCGACAGGGCGGACAGATACGCAGTATTTT. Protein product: CASSPTGRTDTQYF.

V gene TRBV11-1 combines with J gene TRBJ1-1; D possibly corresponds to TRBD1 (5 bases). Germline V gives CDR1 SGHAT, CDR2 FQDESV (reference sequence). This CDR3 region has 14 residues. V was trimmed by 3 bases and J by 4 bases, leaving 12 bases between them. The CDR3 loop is CASSLGRGSTEAFF. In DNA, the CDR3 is TGTGCCAGCAGCTTGGGGCGAGGAAGCACTGAAGCTTTCTTT.

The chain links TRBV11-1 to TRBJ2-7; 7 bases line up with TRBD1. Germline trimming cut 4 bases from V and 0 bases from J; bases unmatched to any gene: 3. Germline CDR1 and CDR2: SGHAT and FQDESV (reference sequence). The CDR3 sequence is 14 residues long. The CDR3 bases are TGTGCCAGCAGCTCGACAGGGTACTCCTACGAGCAGTACTTC. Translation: CASSSTGYSYEQYF.

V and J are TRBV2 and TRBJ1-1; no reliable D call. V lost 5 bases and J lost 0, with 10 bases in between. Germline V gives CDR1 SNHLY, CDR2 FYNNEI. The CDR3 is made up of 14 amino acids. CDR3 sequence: CASSITQMNTEAFF. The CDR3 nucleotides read TGTGCCAGCAGTATAACACAAATGAACACTGAAGCTTTCTTT.

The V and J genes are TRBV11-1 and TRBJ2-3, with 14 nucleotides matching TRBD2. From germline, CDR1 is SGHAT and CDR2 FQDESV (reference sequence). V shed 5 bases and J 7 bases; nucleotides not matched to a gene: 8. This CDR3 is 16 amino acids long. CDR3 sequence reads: CASSPPTSGGAHTQYF. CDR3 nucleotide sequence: TGTGCCAGCAGCCCACCGACTAGCGGGGGGGCCCATACGCAGTATTTT. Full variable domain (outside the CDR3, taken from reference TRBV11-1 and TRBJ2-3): EAEVAQSPRYKITEKSQAVAFWCDPISGHATLYWYRQILGQGPELLVQFQDESVVDDSQLPKDRFSAERLKGVDSTLKIQPAELGDSAMYLCASSPPTSGGAHTQYFGPGTRLTVL.

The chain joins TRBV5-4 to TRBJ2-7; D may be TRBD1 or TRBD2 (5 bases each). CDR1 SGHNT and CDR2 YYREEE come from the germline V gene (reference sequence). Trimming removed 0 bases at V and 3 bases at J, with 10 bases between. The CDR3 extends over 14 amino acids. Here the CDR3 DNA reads TGTGCCAGCAGCTTGGAGGGACGGTTCTACGAGCAGTACTTC. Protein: CASSLEGRFYEQYF.

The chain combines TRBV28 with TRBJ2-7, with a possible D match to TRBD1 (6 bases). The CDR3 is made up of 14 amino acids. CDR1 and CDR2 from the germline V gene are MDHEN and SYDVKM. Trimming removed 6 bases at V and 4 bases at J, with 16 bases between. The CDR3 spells CASRDRIGFYEQYF. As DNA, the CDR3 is TGTGCCAGCAGAGACAGGATAGGATTTTACGAGCAGTACTTC. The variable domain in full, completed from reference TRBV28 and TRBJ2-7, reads DVKVTQSSRYLVKRTGEKVFLECVQDMDHENMFWYRQDPGLGLRLIYFSYDVKMKEKGDIPEGYSVSREKKERFSLILESASTNQTSMYLCASRDRIGFYEQYFGPGTRLTVT.

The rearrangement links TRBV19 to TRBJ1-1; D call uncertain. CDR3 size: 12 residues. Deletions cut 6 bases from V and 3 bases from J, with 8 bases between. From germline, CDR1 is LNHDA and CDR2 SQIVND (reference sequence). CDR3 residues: CASRATYTEAFF. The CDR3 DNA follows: TGTGCCAGTAGGGCGACATACACTGAAGCTTTCTTT.

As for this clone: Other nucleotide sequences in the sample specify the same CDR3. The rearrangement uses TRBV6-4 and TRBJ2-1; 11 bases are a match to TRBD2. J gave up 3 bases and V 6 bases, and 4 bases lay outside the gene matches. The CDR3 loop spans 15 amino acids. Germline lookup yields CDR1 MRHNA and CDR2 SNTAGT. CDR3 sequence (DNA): TGTGCCAGCAGCGTCCTAGCGGGAGGCTACAATGAGCAGTTCTTC. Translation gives CASSVLAGGYNEQFF.

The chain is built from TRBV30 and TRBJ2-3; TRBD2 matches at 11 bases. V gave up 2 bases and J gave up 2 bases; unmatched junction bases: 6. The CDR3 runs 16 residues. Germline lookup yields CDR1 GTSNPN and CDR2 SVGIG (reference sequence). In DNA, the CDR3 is TGTGCCTGGAGTTTCCTACTAGCGGGGGTCACAGATACGCAGTATTTT. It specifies CAWSFLLAGVTDTQYF.

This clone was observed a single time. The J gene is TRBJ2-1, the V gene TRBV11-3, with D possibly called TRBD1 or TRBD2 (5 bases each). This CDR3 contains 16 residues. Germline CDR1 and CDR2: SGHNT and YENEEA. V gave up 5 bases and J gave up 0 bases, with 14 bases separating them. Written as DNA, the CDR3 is TGTGCCAGCAGCCGCCAGGGAGCAAGCTCCTACAATGAGCAGTTCTTC. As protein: CASSRQGASSYNEQFF. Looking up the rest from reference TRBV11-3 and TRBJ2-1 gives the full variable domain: EAGVVQSPRYKIIEKKQPVAFWCNPISGHNTLYWYLQNLGQGPELLIRYENEEAVDDSQLPKDRFSAERLKGVDSTLKIQPAELGDSAVYLCASSRQGASSYNEQFFGPGTRLTVL.

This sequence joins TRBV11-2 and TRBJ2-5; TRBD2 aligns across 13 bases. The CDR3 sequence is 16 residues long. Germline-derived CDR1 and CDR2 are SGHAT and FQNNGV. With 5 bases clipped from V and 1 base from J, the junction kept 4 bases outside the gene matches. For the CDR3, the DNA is TGTGCCAGCAGCATAACTAGCGGGGGGGCCCAAGAGACCCAGTACTTC. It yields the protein CASSITSGGAQETQYF.

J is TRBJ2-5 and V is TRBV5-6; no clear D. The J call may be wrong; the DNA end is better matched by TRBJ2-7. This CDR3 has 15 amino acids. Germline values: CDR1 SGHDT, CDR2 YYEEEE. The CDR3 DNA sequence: TGTGCCAGCAGCTTTCTCGTGACAAAGGCTCACGAGCAGTACTTC. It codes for CASSFLVTKAHEQYF.

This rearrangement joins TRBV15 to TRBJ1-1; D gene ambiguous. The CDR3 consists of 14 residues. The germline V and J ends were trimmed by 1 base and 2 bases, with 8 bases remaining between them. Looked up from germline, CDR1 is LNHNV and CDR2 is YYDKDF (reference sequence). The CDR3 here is CATSRGASNTEAFF. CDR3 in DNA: TGTGCCACCAGCAGAGGGGCATCAAACACTGAAGCTTTCTTT.

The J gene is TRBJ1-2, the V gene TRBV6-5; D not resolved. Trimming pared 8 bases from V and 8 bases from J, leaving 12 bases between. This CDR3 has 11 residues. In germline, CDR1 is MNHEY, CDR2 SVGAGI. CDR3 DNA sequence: TGTGCCAGCCTCGGGTGGGCAGGCTACACCTTC. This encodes CASLGWAGYTF.

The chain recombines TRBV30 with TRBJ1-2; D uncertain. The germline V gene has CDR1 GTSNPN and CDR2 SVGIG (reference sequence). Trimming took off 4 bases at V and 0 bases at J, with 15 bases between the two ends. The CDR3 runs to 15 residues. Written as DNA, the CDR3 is TGTGCCTGGATCGAACCAGCAAAAGCTAACTATGGCTACACCTTC. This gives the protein CAWIEPAKANYGYTF.

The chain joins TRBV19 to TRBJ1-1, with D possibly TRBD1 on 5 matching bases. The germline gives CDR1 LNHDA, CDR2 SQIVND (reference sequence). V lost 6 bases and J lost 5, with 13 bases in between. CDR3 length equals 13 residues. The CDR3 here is CASRQSGGTEAFF. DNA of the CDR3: TGTGCCAGTAGGCAATCGGGGGGGACTGAAGCTTTCTTT.

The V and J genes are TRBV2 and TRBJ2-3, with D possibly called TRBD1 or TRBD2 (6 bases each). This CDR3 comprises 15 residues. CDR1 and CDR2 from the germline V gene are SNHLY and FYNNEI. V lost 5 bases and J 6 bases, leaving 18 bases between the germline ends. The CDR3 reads CASSNREAWSDTQYF. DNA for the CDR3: TGTGCCAGCAGTAACAGGGAGGCCTGGTCGGATACGCAGTATTTT.

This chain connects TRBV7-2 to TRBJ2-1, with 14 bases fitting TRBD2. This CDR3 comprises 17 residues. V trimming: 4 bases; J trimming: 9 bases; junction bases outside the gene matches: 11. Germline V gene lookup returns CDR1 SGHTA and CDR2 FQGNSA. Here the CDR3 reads CASSSRLAGGYSLEQFF. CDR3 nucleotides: TGTGCCAGCAGCTCCAGACTAGCGGGGGGGTATTCTCTTGAGCAGTTCTTC.

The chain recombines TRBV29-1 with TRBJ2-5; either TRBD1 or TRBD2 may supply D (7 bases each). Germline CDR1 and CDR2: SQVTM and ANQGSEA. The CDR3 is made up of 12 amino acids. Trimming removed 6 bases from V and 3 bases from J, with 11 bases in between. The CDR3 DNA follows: TGCAGCGTCAGGGGGGGGAAAGAGACCCAGTACTTC. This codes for CSVRGGKETQYF.

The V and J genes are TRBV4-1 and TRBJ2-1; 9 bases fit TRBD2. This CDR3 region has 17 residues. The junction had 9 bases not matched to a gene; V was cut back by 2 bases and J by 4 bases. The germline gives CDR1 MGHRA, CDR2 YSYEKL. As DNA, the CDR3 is TGCGCCAGCAGCCAACTCATCGTAGCGGGAGCTTACAATGAGCAGTTCTTC. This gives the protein CASSQLIVAGAYNEQFF.

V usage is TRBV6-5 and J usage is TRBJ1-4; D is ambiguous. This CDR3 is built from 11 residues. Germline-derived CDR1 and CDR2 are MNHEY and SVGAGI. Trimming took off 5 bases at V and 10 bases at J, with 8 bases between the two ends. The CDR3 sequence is CASSDSGKLFF. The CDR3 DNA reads TGTGCCAGCAGTGATTCGGGAAAACTGTTTTTT.

This chain's CDR3 is CASRGTNTGELFF. The CDR3 DNA reads TGTGCCAGCAGGGGTACGAACACCGGGGAGCTGTTTTTT. The rearrangement links TRBV6-5 to TRBJ2-2, with D unresolved. In germline, CDR1 is MNHEY, CDR2 SVGAGI. V was cut by 6 bases and J by 0 bases, with 5 bases left in between. This CDR3 contains 13 residues.

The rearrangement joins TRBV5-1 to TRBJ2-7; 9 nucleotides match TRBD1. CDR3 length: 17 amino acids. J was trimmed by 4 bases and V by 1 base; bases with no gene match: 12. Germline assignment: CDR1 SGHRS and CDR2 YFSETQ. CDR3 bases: TGCGCCAGCAGCTTGCGGGGACAGGGTAGATCGGATTACGAGCAGTACTTC. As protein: CASSLRGQGRSDYEQYF.

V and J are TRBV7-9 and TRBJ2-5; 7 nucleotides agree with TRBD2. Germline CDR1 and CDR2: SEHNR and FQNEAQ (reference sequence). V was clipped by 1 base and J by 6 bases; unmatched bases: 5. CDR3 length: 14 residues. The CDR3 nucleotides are TGTGCCAGCAGCTTAGGGGGGACTATTAAGACCCAGTACTTC. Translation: CASSLGGTIKTQYF.